Listed below are T cell receptor beta chains from one sample, sequenced in a study of cytomegalovirus exposure and HLA in healthy donors. Assay used: immunoSEQ multiplex PCR; TCRdb lists only in-frame clones, some missing. Of roughly 98,000 clones detected, around 72% appear once; the ten largest clones hold approximately 10%. The sequenced sample consisted of PBMCs. Receptor source: a man aged 18 to 29 in good health and CMV-seropositive. Both conserved end residues are trimmed from each CDR3. Each record gives: V gene, CDR3 length, D gene, J gene, CDR3 protein. D genes are given only for firm matches.

V gene: TRBV10-3; CDR3 length: 12; D gene: -; J gene: TRBJ1-2; CDR3 protein: AIREGSGNYGYT
V gene: TRBV5-8; CDR3 length: 13; D gene: -; J gene: TRBJ1-6; CDR3 protein: ASSLTAGVDSPLH
V gene: TRBV9; CDR3 length: 14; D gene: -; J gene: TRBJ1-1; CDR3 protein: ASSVVSRGQNTEAF
V gene: TRBV7-8; CDR3 length: 13; D gene: TRBD1; J gene: TRBJ1-2; CDR3 protein: ASSLADRVGYGYT
V gene: TRBV15; CDR3 length: 15; D gene: TRBD2; J gene: TRBJ2-5; CDR3 protein: ATSLRTSGAIQETQY
V gene: TRBV5-1; CDR3 length: 16; D gene: -; J gene: TRBJ1-3; CDR3 protein: ASSHRRSSSRSGNTIY
V gene: TRBV5-1; CDR3 length: 14; D gene: -; J gene: TRBJ1-2; CDR3 protein: ASSLESVGFNYGYT
V gene: TRBV9; CDR3 length: 12; D gene: TRBD1; J gene: TRBJ2-5; CDR3 protein: ASSADRGPETQY
V gene: TRBV5-1; CDR3 length: 13; D gene: -; J gene: TRBJ1-1; CDR3 protein: ASSRGPAQNTEAF
V gene: TRBV2; CDR3 length: 13; D gene: TRBD1; J gene: TRBJ1-6; CDR3 protein: ASSAETGGGSPLH
V gene: TRBV30; CDR3 length: 12; D gene: -; J gene: TRBJ1-5; CDR3 protein: AWRPGGGNQPQH
V gene: TRBV6-1; CDR3 length: 10; D gene: -; J gene: TRBJ1-2; CDR3 protein: ASSPGMDGYT
V gene: TRBV29-1; CDR3 length: 12; D gene: TRBD2; J gene: TRBJ2-3; CDR3 protein: SVDPGLATDTQY
V gene: TRBV7-9; CDR3 length: 10; D gene: -; J gene: TRBJ1-2; CDR3 protein: SSSSSYYGYT
V gene: TRBV27; CDR3 length: 12; D gene: -; J gene: TRBJ2-7; CDR3 protein: ASSFERTAYEQY
V gene: TRBV7-9; CDR3 length: 13; D gene: TRBD1; J gene: TRBJ1-3; CDR3 protein: ASRKDRSSGNTIY
V gene: TRBV5-1; CDR3 length: 10; D gene: -; J gene: TRBJ2-1; CDR3 protein: ASSATFGEQF
V gene: TRBV18; CDR3 length: 11; D gene: -; J gene: TRBJ2-7; CDR3 protein: ASSRERRDEQY
V gene: TRBV5-1; CDR3 length: 11; D gene: TRBD1; J gene: TRBJ1-5; CDR3 protein: ASSTTGDQPQH
V gene: TRBV6-5; CDR3 length: 13; D gene: -; J gene: TRBJ1-1; CDR3 protein: ASSNLGGNRIEAF
V gene: TRBV4-2; CDR3 length: 13; D gene: TRBD1; J gene: TRBJ1-1; CDR3 protein: ASSQQQGASTEAF
V gene: TRBV6-5; CDR3 length: 9; D gene: -; J gene: TRBJ1-1; CDR3 protein: ASSGPTEAF
V gene: TRBV7-3; CDR3 length: 12; D gene: TRBD2; J gene: TRBJ2-1; CDR3 protein: ASSRGLAGREQF
V gene: TRBV11-2; CDR3 length: 15; D gene: -; J gene: TRBJ2-6; CDR3 protein: ASSFFSAYSGANVLT
V gene: TRBV5-8; CDR3 length: 14; D gene: -; J gene: TRBJ2-1; CDR3 protein: ASTSLPLAPEDEQF
V gene: TRBV19; CDR3 length: 11; D gene: TRBD1; J gene: TRBJ1-2; CDR3 protein: ASRKTGGSGYT
V gene: TRBV18; CDR3 length: 12; D gene: -; J gene: TRBJ1-5; CDR3 protein: ASSEGFSNQPQH
V gene: TRBV29-1; CDR3 length: 10; D gene: TRBD1; J gene: TRBJ1-2; CDR3 protein: SVLGTGYGYT
V gene: TRBV29-1; CDR3 length: 14; D gene: -; J gene: TRBJ2-6; CDR3 protein: SVGVPSHSGANVLT
V gene: TRBV5-1; CDR3 length: 14; D gene: TRBD2; J gene: TRBJ2-1; CDR3 protein: ASSETSVYSYNEQF
V gene: TRBV6-5; CDR3 length: 10; D gene: -; J gene: TRBJ1-1; CDR3 protein: ASSQGSTEAF
V gene: TRBV18; CDR3 length: 14; D gene: -; J gene: TRBJ1-3; CDR3 protein: ASSPPLGTLGNTIY
V gene: TRBV2; CDR3 length: 11; D gene: TRBD2; J gene: TRBJ2-1; CDR3 protein: AKLAGGTGEQF
V gene: TRBV11-2; CDR3 length: 11; D gene: -; J gene: TRBJ1-2; CDR3 protein: ASSLGQFYGYT
V gene: TRBV11-2; CDR3 length: 13; D gene: -; J gene: TRBJ1-1; CDR3 protein: ASSSSPGMNTEAF
V gene: TRBV6-5; CDR3 length: 14; D gene: -; J gene: TRBJ2-7; CDR3 protein: ASSSAGQGFTYEQY